A selection of T cell receptor beta chains follows, all from one sample in a study of cytomegalovirus exposure and HLA in healthy donors. Profiled with immunoSEQ multiplex PCR; TCRdb holds only in-frame clones, not every one. The data show around 150,000 clones, with around 80% seen just once and roughly 2.2% held by the top ten. Sequencing was performed on PBMCs. The receptors derive from a young man in good health and CMV-seronegative. The CDR3 runs from the conserved cysteine through the conserved F or W.

TRBJ1-5	TRBV28	CASSSPDREYQPQHF
TRBJ1-1	TRBV5-8	CASTMNTEAFF
TRBJ2-7	TRBV5-4	CASSLKAIRTGNYEQYF
TRBJ1-5	TRBV6-6	CASSYGTGNQPQNF
NA	TRBV27	CASSTPYEQYF
TRBJ2-7	TRBV28	CASSSSAWTGYLTYEQYF
TRBJ2-5	TRBV5-1	CASSDGPQETQYF
TRBJ2-3	TRBV5-4	CASSLLGSGSTDTQYF
TRBJ2-5	TRBV6-5	CATGRDRQETQYF
TRBJ2-1	TRBV4-2	CASTDLASGSYNEQFF
TRBJ2-5	TRBV27	CASSSAGSQQETQYF
TRBJ1-5	TRBV2	CASGDRGHQPQHF
TRBJ2-1	TRBV7-8	CATARTINEQFF
TRBJ2-7	TRBV6-5	CASSYSRNRGYEQYF
TRBJ2-5	TRBV18	CASSPGLAGRQETQYF
TRBJ1-5	TRBV19	CASSIDPGGRPQHF
TRBJ1-6	TRBV5-1	CASSFTGDRVGSPLHF
TRBJ1-1	TRBV5-1	CASSRGADNGEAFF
TRBJ1-2	TRBV5-1	CAGRRAVGGGSRGSTF
TRBJ1-1	TRBV28	CASSSSGRKNTEAFF
TRBJ1-5	TRBV6-1	CASSEGQGAIQPQHF
TRBJ2-3	TRBV4-1	CASSPRTSKNTDTQYF
TRBJ1-2	TRBV27	CASSIIPGQGTYGYPF
TRBJ2-5	TRBV9	CASSEGLLGETQYF
TRBJ2-7	TRBV4-2	CASSHPTPMERPHLHEQYF
TRBJ2-7	TRBV11-1	CASSPLAGQGAYEQYF
TRBJ1-6	TRBV5-4	CASSSSGSSPLHF
TRBJ1-1	TRBV7-9	CASSSTEITEAFF
TRBJ2-5	TRBV11-2	CASKLTSHQYF
TRBJ2-3	TRBV9	CASSFSGLDTDTQYF
TRBJ2-5	TRBV5-1	CASKSSAVQETQYF
TRBJ2-7	TRBV5-8	CASRPAEGAPYEQYF
TRBJ2-3	TRBV14	CASSQVSHSTDTQYF
TRBJ2-1	TRBV9	CASSVVGAGAYNEQFF
TRBJ1-1	TRBV2	CASAISPGVTVRPEAFF
TRBJ1-3	TRBV7-9	CASSHSYEGGHPGNTIYF
TRBJ1-3	TRBV9	CASSEQDSSGNTIYF
TRBJ1-5	TRBV6-6	CASSYSEGQPQHF
TRBJ1-1	TRBV5-4	CASSLDARMNTEAFF
TRBJ2-1	TRBV5-1	CASSLGTSEYNEQFF
TRBJ2-7	TRBV5-1	CASSTGQGGEQYF
TRBJ1-1	TRBV7-9	CASSGAGSVNTEAFF
TRBJ1-4	TRBV30	CAWSVGTGGDEKLFF
TRBJ1-1	TRBV18	CASSPPGRTNTEAFF
TRBJ2-5	TRBV7-6	CASSLGGTKRETQYF
TRBJ2-7	TRBV7-9	CASSFGDEQYF
TRBJ2-7	TRBV7-8	CASSSRDRGREQYF
TRBJ2-1	TRBV6-4	CASSDGGGGTLNNEQFF
TRBJ1-6	TRBV15	CATGGEGRPLHF
TRBJ2-3	TRBV19	CASSPGQGGADTQYF
TRBJ2-7	TRBV4-2	CASSTDRLSYEQYF
TRBJ2-1	TRBV4-1	CASSRGAGGSYNEQFF
TRBJ2-6	TRBV10-1	CASSGAGAGANVLTF
TRBJ2-7	TRBV5-1	CASGTGNYEQYF
TRBJ1-1	TRBV2	CASKVGIEGTEAFF